This T cell receptor beta chain was recovered during a study of cytomegalovirus exposure and HLA in healthy donors. Whole-study findings and limits: Through in vitro validation, three CMV-associated chains were shown to be specific for CMV antigens.

Turning to this clone: As yet, its antigen is unknown.

The CDR3 is 12 amino acids. V lost 3 bases and J lost 6, with 8 bases in between. Germline V CDR1 and CDR2: GTSNPN, SVGIG (reference sequence). Vbeta (60) and Jbeta (13) primers were used in the PCR. Assay used: immunoSEQ multiplex PCR; TCRdb lists only in-frame clones, some missing. The sample carries hundreds of thousands of clones, 82% recorded once. The sequence came from a man aged 40-49 years in good health and CMV-seropositive. J is TRBJ2-2 and V is TRBV30, with D possibly being TRBD1 (5 bases). The sequencing input was PBMCs. The CDR3 DNA is TGTGCCTGGAGAAAGGGGTCCGGGGAGCTGTTTTTT. Translation gives CAWRKGSGELFF.